This is a list of T cell receptor beta chains from one sample in a study of blood T cell repertoires in COVID-19. The table came from immunoSEQ multiplex PCR; TCRdb's copy has only in-frame clones and leaves some out. This table holds approximately 270,000 clones, approximately 80% found once. Sequencing input: peripheral blood. These receptors all come from an elderly man with acute or convalescent COVID-19. The CDR3 runs from the conserved cysteine through the conserved F or W. Fields, in order: clone size, J gene, D gene, V gene, CDR3 DNA, CDR3 protein. A D gene is named only where the DNA matches it firmly. Expanded clones are given a class, and other clones once, few, many or no size at all.

size: once
J: TRBJ2-3
D: TRBD2
V: TRBV19
DNA: TGTGCCAGTAGTACATTAGCGGGAGGGACGCATACGCAGTATTTT
CDR3: CASSTLAGGTHTQYF

size: -
J: TRBJ2-3
D: -
V: TRBV3-1/TRBV3-2
DNA: TGTGCCAGCACCTCCGGGACTAGCACAGATACGCAGTATTTT
CDR3: CASTSGTSTDTQYF

size: -
J: TRBJ2-6
D: TRBD1
V: TRBV12-5
DNA: TGTGCTAGTGGCCCGTATCGGACAGGGGGGTTACTCTACTCTGGGGCCAACGTCCTGACTTTC
CDR3: CASGPYRTGGLLYSGANVLTF

size: -
J: TRBJ2-2
D: TRBD1
V: TRBV3-1/TRBV3-2
DNA: TGTGCCAGCAGCCACTCAACAGGGGGCGCGGGCGGGGAGCTGTTTTTT
CDR3: CASSHSTGGAGGELFF

size: -
J: TRBJ2-7
D: -
V: TRBV19
DNA: TGTGCCAGTAGTATAGAACAGGGCTGGAACGAGCAGTACTTC
CDR3: CASSIEQGWNEQYF

size: once
J: TRBJ2-7
D: TRBD2
V: TRBV5-1
DNA: TGCGCCAGCAGCCTTCGTGGAGCGGGGCAATCCTACGAGCAGTACTTC
CDR3: CASSLRGAGQSYEQYF

size: -
J: TRBJ2-2
D: TRBD1
V: TRBV28
DNA: TGTGCCAGCACAGAGACAGGGCCGAACACCGGGGAGCTGTTTTTT
CDR3: CASTETGPNTGELFF

size: -
J: TRBJ2-5
D: TRBD1
V: TRBV13
DNA: TGTGCCAGCAGCTTAGGCATGAGGGGGCTGCAGGAGACCCAGTACTTC
CDR3: CASSLGMRGLQETQYF

size: -
J: TRBJ1-2
D: TRBD1
V: TRBV27
DNA: TGTGCCAGCAGTCAACAGGGGGCGTATGGCTACACCTTC
CDR3: CASSQQGAYGYTF

size: -
J: TRBJ2-5
D: -
V: TRBV15
DNA: TGTGCCACCAGTCTTTTGTCCCAGGGGCAAGAGACCCAGTACTTC
CDR3: CATSLLSQGQETQYF

size: -
J: TRBJ1-5
D: TRBD1
V: TRBV7-8
DNA: TGTGCCAGCAGCGCTCGACAGGGGGGCAATCAGCCCCAGCATTTT
CDR3: CASSARQGGNQPQHF

size: -
J: TRBJ2-5
D: -
V: TRBV12-3/TRBV12-4
DNA: TGTGCCAGCAACACTTTCGGGGAGACCCAGTACTTC
CDR3: CASNTFGETQYF

size: -
J: TRBJ2-7
D: -
V: TRBV13
DNA: TGTGCCAGCAGCCACCGCCGAGTGACAGGCCTGATCATATCCGAGCAGTACTTC
CDR3: CASSHRRVTGLIISEQYF

size: -
J: TRBJ2-2
D: TRBD2
V: TRBV5-4
DNA: TGTGCCAGCAGCCCCGGAGGGGGGGGACTAGCGGGAGGAAACACCGGGGAGCTGTTTTTT
CDR3: CASSPGGGGLAGGNTGELFF

size: -
J: TRBJ2-7
D: TRBD1
V: TRBV5-1
DNA: TGCGCCAGCAGCTCCAGACAGGGCACCAACGAGCAGTACTTC
CDR3: CASSSRQGTNEQYF

size: -
J: TRBJ2-1
D: TRBD2
V: TRBV24-1
DNA: TGTGCCACCAGTGATCAGAAGACGGGACTAGCACGTGTAAGACTCAATGAGCAGTTCTTC
CDR3: CATSDQKTGLARVRLNEQFF

size: once
J: TRBJ1-6
D: -
V: TRBV6-1
DNA: TGTGCCAGCAGTGAAGTAAGGGGTAATTCACCCCTCCACTTT
CDR3: CASSEVRGNSPLHF

size: -
J: TRBJ2-1
D: TRBD2
V: TRBV11-3
DNA: TGTGCCAGCAGCTTCGTTCTAGCGGGGGCGATTAATGAGCAGTTCTTC
CDR3: CASSFVLAGAINEQFF

size: -
J: TRBJ1-1
D: TRBD1
V: TRBV7-8
DNA: TGTGCCAGCAGCCCCTGGACAGGTATCAACACTGAAGCTTTCTTT
CDR3: CASSPWTGINTEAFF

size: -
J: TRBJ1-2
D: TRBD1
V: TRBV6-5
DNA: TGTGCCAGCAGACCCGGGACAGCCAGTGTCGGCTACACCTTC
CDR3: CASRPGTASVGYTF

size: -
J: TRBJ1-3
D: TRBD1
V: TRBV19
DNA: TGTGCCAGTAGTACCGAGGGGGCGCCAGGAAACACCATATATTTT
CDR3: CASSTEGAPGNTIYF

size: -
J: TRBJ2-2
D: TRBD1
V: TRBV18
DNA: TGTGCCAGCTCCCTACAGGGGTGGAGGACCGGGGAGCTGTTTTTT
CDR3: CASSLQGWRTGELFF

size: -
J: TRBJ2-5
D: TRBD1
V: TRBV28
DNA: TGTGCCACCTGCAGTAGGCAACAGGGGCAAGAGACCCAGTACTTC
CDR3: CATCSRQQGQETQYF

size: -
J: TRBJ1-3
D: -
V: TRBV3-1/TRBV3-2
DNA: TGTGCCAGCAGCCAGACGGGAAACGCCATATATTTT
CDR3: CASSQTGNAIYF

size: -
J: TRBJ1-4
D: TRBD1
V: TRBV6-6
DNA: TGTGCCAGCAAAAACGTGGGGACAGTGCTAAATGAAAAACTGTTTTTT
CDR3: CASKNVGTVLNEKLFF

size: -
J: TRBJ1-2
D: TRBD1
V: TRBV12-3/TRBV12-4
DNA: TGTGCCAGCATGACGCAGGGGGCGCGTGGCTACACCTTC
CDR3: CASMTQGARGYTF

size: -
J: TRBJ1-4
D: TRBD1
V: TRBV6-5
DNA: TGTGCCAGCCTATTCGAGACAGGGACTAATGAAAAACTGTTTTTT
CDR3: CASLFETGTNEKLFF

size: -
J: TRBJ2-7
D: -
V: TRBV28
DNA: TGTGCCAGCAGGGAAAAGGGAGGCAGGCATTACGAGCAGTACTTC
CDR3: CASREKGGRHYEQYF

size: -
J: TRBJ2-3
D: -
V: TRBV7-9
DNA: TGTGCCAGCACGCCCCTATCTAGCACAGATACGCAGTATTTT
CDR3: CASTPLSSTDTQYF

size: -
J: TRBJ2-7
D: TRBD2
V: TRBV6-5
DNA: TGTGCCAGCTCGGGAGGTCCCTACGAGCAGTACTTC
CDR3: CASSGGPYEQYF

size: few
J: TRBJ2-3
D: -
V: TRBV11-1
DNA: TGTGCCAGCAGCTCGAAGAGGAGCACAGATACGCAGTATTTT
CDR3: CASSSKRSTDTQYF

size: -
J: TRBJ2-2
D: -
V: TRBV6-5
DNA: TGTGCCAGCAGACCACAGCAGGGACAAACCGGGGAGCTGTTTTTT
CDR3: CASRPQQGQTGELFF

size: -
J: TRBJ1-2
D: -
V: TRBV10-3
DNA: TGTGCCATCACTGGGTCGACTACTAACTATGGCTACACCTTC
CDR3: CAITGSTTNYGYTF

size: -
J: TRBJ2-1
D: -
V: TRBV21-1
DNA: TGTGCCGCTCTCCCCAAGGTGGGACTAGCGAAAGGGTGGGAGAATGAGCAGTTCTTC
CDR3: CAALPKVGLAKGWENEQFF

size: many
J: TRBJ1-5
D: -
V: TRBV19
DNA: TGTGCCAGTAGCGCCGGGACACCCTATAGCAATCAGCCCCAGCATTTT
CDR3: CASSAGTPYSNQPQHF

size: -
J: TRBJ2-7
D: TRBD1
V: TRBV5-1
DNA: TGCGCCAGCAGCTTGGTGGCTAGGCGGACAGGGTCCTACGAGCAGTACTTC
CDR3: CASSLVARRTGSYEQYF

size: -
J: TRBJ1-3
D: -
V: TRBV5-4
DNA: TGTGCCAGCAGCTTGGACAGGGCGAGGTCGGGAAACACCATATATTTT
CDR3: CASSLDRARSGNTIYF

size: -
J: TRBJ1-1
D: -
V: TRBV21-1
DNA: TGTGCCAGCATCTTACGGCAAGGATCGGACAGGGGGAGAGAAGCTTTCTTT
CDR3: CASILRQGSDRGREAFF

size: -
J: TRBJ2-1
D: TRBD2
V: TRBV5-1
DNA: TGCGCCAGCAGCTTGGCTCTCCTAGCGGGGGGGTACAATGAGCAGTTCTTC
CDR3: CASSLALLAGGYNEQFF

size: -
J: TRBJ2-7
D: TRBD2
V: TRBV27
DNA: TGTGCCAGCAGTCTAAGCTCGGGCGGGACTAGCGGGCGTACCTACGAGCAGTACTTC
CDR3: CASSLSSGGTSGRTYEQYF

size: -
J: TRBJ1-4
D: TRBD1
V: TRBV6-5
DNA: TGTGCCAGCAGTTCCGGACAGGGATGGGGTGAAAAACTGTTTTTT
CDR3: CASSSGQGWGEKLFF

size: -
J: TRBJ1-4
D: -
V: TRBV27
DNA: TGTGCCAGCAGTCTCCTGGGGGCTAGTAATGAAAAACTGTTTTTT
CDR3: CASSLLGASNEKLFF

size: -
J: TRBJ1-1
D: TRBD1
V: TRBV12-5
DNA: TGTGCTAGTGTTCAAGGAACAGGGGTTACTGAAGCTTTCTTT
CDR3: CASVQGTGVTEAFF

size: once
J: TRBJ2-3
D: TRBD2
V: TRBV7-2
DNA: TGTGCCAGCAGTATAGGTCTAGCGGGAGGCCCAAGCACAGATACGCAGTATTTT
CDR3: CASSIGLAGGPSTDTQYF

size: -
J: TRBJ1-5
D: -
V: TRBV30
DNA: TGTGCCTGGTGCCCTGGAGGGTATAGTCAGCCCCAGCATTTT
CDR3: CAWCPGGYSQPQHF

size: -
J: TRBJ1-1
D: TRBD1
V: TRBV6-6
DNA: TGTGCCAGCAGTTACCGACAGGGGAACACTGAAGCTTTCTTT
CDR3: CASSYRQGNTEAFF